What follows are 14 T cell receptor beta chains derived from one specimen sequenced in a study of somatic mutations in cytotoxic T cells in rheumatoid arthritis. Using immunoSEQ multiplex PCR, the repertoire was profiled, and TCRdb retains in-frame clones only, with some absent. The table has 15,000 to 20,000 clones, over 70% seen once. The sequenced material came from CD8+ T cells sorted from blood. These receptors were obtained from a man aged 55 to 69 in good health.

This chain uses TRBV9 with TRBJ2-2, with TRBD2 matching over 14 bases. CDR1 is SGDLS and CDR2 is YYNGEE in the germline V gene. V lost 1 base to trimming and J lost 8 bases; unmatched junction nucleotides: 7. The CDR3 covers 17 residues. The CDR3 here is CASSVPMGLAGVGELFF. CDR3 coding DNA: TGTGCCAGCAGCGTACCCATGGGACTAGCGGGAGTTGGGGAGCTGTTTTTT.

This rearrangement joins TRBV14 to TRBJ1-1; 7 positions match TRBD1. CDR1 and CDR2 (germline): SGHDN, FVKESK. V was pared by 3 bases and J by 7 bases, with 2 bases of the junction left unmatched. This CDR3 comprises 12 residues. CDR3 region: CASSQGTVEAFF. The CDR3 DNA follows: TGTGCCAGCAGCCAGGGGACAGTTGAAGCTTTCTTT.

The CDR3 DNA sequence: TGCGCCAGCAGCCAAGACGGGGGGGGTTCATGGGAGCAGTTCTTC. Encoded protein: CASSQDGGGSWEQFF. The chain carries TRBV4-1 and TRBJ2-1, with 8 bases matching TRBD2. The germline gives CDR1 MGHRA, CDR2 YSYEKL. The CDR3 extends over 15 amino acids. The trim removed 0 bases at V and 10 bases at J, leaving 8 bases unmatched.

This rearrangement joins TRBV27 to TRBJ2-7; 8 positions agree with TRBD2. J was trimmed by 2 bases and V by 6 bases; bases with no gene match: 3. The germline V gene encodes CDR1 MNHEY and CDR2 SMNVEV (reference sequence). The CDR3 has 13 residues. CDR3 sequence: CASRAGAAYEQYF. CDR3 DNA sequence: TGTGCCAGCAGAGCGGGAGCGGCCTACGAGCAGTACTTC.

The genes are TRBV5-5 and TRBJ1-1, with 7 bases lining up with TRBD1. This CDR3 is 15 amino acids long. Germline lookup yields CDR1 SGHKS and CDR2 YYEKEE (reference sequence). With V trimmed by 3 bases and J by 0 bases, 5 bases remained unmatched. CDR3 nucleotides: TGTGCCAGCAGCTCTAGACAGGGACTGAACACTGAAGCTTTCTTT. Protein sequence: CASSSRQGLNTEAFF.

With respect to this clone: Sequence at one end of the junction differs from germline and may be a read error. V gene TRBV4-2 combines with J gene TRBJ2-2; 9 nucleotides line up with TRBD1. The germline CDR1 and CDR2 sequences are LGHNA and YNFKEQ. CDR3 size: 15 residues. The CDR3 region has the DNA TGTGCCAGCAGCCAGGGGACAGGGAACGCCGGGGAGCTGTTTTTT. It encodes CASSQGTGNAGELFF.

The chain uses TRBV6-4 and TRBJ2-1; TRBD2 agrees at 12 bases. Looked up from germline, CDR1 is MRHNA and CDR2 is SNTAGT. The V segment lost 4 bases and the J segment 9 bases; nucleotides outside the gene matches: 7. The CDR3 loop spans 15 amino acids. The CDR3 loop reads CASSASSGGAGEQFF. CDR3 bases: TGTGCCAGCAGTGCCTCTAGCGGGGGGGCCGGTGAGCAGTTCTTC.

The chain employs TRBV27 and TRBJ2-2; tentative D call: TRBD1 (5 bases). Trimming took off 1 base at V and 6 bases at J, with 9 bases between the two ends. The CDR3 consists of 14 residues. Germline CDR1 is MNHEY and CDR2 is SMNVEV (reference sequence). Written as DNA, the CDR3 is TGTGCCAGCAGTTTATTTGCAGGGTCCGGGGAGCTGTTTTTT. Translating it yields CASSLFAGSGELFF.

This rearrangement joins TRBV18 to TRBJ2-5; 13 nucleotides match TRBD2. There are 17 residues in the CDR3. Per the germline V gene, CDR1 is KGHSH and CDR2 is LQKENI. V trimming: 6 bases; J trimming: 4 bases; junction bases outside the gene matches: 11. In nucleotides, the CDR3 is TGTGCCAGCTCCCGACTAGCGGGAGGAGAAGGGGGAGAGACCCAGTACTTC. Translation gives CASSRLAGGEGGETQYF.

V and J are TRBV7-2 and TRBJ2-7; 10 bases fit TRBD2. The CDR3 has 14 residues. Per the germline V gene, CDR1 is SGHTA and CDR2 is FQGNSA. The V segment lost 5 bases and the J segment 7 bases; nucleotides outside the gene matches: 8. The CDR3 bases are TGTGCCAGCAGCCCCTCTAGCGGGAGTTGGGAGCAGTACTTC. Encoded protein: CASSPSSGSWEQYF.

The rearrangement joins TRBV4-1 to TRBJ2-1; 8 positions match TRBD2. Per germline, CDR1 MGHRA and CDR2 YSYEKL. The length of the CDR3 is 13 residues. The V gene end was trimmed by 6 bases and the J gene end by 7 bases; junction bases not matched to a gene: 5. The CDR3 DNA reads as TGCGCCAGCAGAGGGACTAGTTTAAATGAGCAGTTCTTC. Residues: CASRGTSLNEQFF.

This clone was counted only a few times. This sequence joins TRBV30 and TRBJ1-2; TRBD1 matches 9 bases. The CDR3 sequence is 13 residues long. V dropped 6 bases and J dropped 1; count of bases not matched to a gene: 3. Germline-derived CDR1 and CDR2 are GTSNPN and SVGIG (reference sequence). CDR3 in amino acids: CACLDRGNYGYTF. CDR3 coding DNA: TGTGCCTGCTTGGACAGGGGTAACTATGGCTACACCTTC.

The chain joins TRBV19 to TRBJ2-3; 10 nucleotides match TRBD1. V was clipped by 3 bases and J by 2 bases; unmatched bases: 5. The CDR3 consists of 16 residues. The V gene's germline CDR1 is LNHDA and CDR2 SQIVND (reference sequence). The CDR3, as DNA: TGTGCCAGTAGTATTGGGACAGGGGTGATCACAGATACGCAGTATTTT. Its translation is CASSIGTGVITDTQYF.

The V and J genes are TRBV5-1 and TRBJ1-2; D unclear. The CDR3 loop spans 13 amino acids. Germline V gives CDR1 SGHRS, CDR2 YFSETQ. Trimming took 0 bases from V and 8 from J, leaving 11 bases between them. As DNA, the CDR3 is TGCGCCAGCAGCTTGGCGGCGGAGAGGGGCTACACCTTC. Translated: CASSLAAERGYTF.